This TCR beta chain comes out of a study of metastatic and nonmetastatic thyroid tumors. V was clipped by 4 bases and J by 0 bases, with 13 bases between them. Germline loops: CDR1 SGHTA, CDR2 FQGNSA. This CDR3 comprises 16 residues. With MiXCR, TCRdb called clones anew from the PCR reads. The sample contains tens of thousands of clones, about 12% of which appear only once. All patients reached thyroid surgery having received no treatment beforehand. This clone came up many times. Sequencing was carried out using blood. The chain joins TRBV7-2 to TRBJ1-5, with D perhaps TRBD1 (5 bases). The receptor was isolated from a male donor with papillary thyroid cancer or a benign thyroid nodule (not recorded which). Some clones in this sample may be carry-over from other donors' samples. CDR3 coding DNA: TGTGCCAGCAGCTCCTCGGGACCATCTAGCAATCAGCCCCAGCATTTT. Translation: CASSSSGPSSNQPQHF.